The sequence of this T cell receptor beta chain was determined in a study of T cell changes during pregnancy in multiple sclerosis. Data came from immunoSEQ multiplex PCR; TCRdb stores just in-frame clones and leaves some out. The table has almost 95,000 clones, roughly 90% seen once. V lost 7 bases to trimming and J lost 4 bases; unmatched junction nucleotides: 6. The germline V gene encodes CDR1 SQVTM and CDR2 ANQGSEA. There are 14 residues in the CDR3. The chain has TRBV29-1 and TRBJ2-1; 11 bases match TRBD2. The specimen comprised peripheral blood, sampled in the first trimester of pregnancy. The receptor was isolated from a female donor with multiple sclerosis, enrolled in a pregnancy study. CDR3 nucleotide sequence: TGCAGCGGGAAGACTAGCGGGAATTACAATGAGCAGTTCTTC. It yields the protein CSGKTSGNYNEQFF.